Below are 21 T cell receptor beta chains sequenced from a single sample in a study of shared clonotypes between healthy human individuals. CD45RO-negative cells were positively selected for CCR7, leaving out terminally differentiated effector memory CD45RA+ cells. Assay: immunoSEQ multiplex PCR; the TCRdb copy retains only in-frame clones and omits some. The sample lists over 800,000 clones; approximately 92% were seen once. Sequencing used naive CD8+ T cells sorted from blood. The receptors stem from a man aged 25 to 45 in good health.

The chain uses TRBV7-8 and TRBJ2-3; D may be TRBD2 (6 bases). Germline V lookup: CDR1 SGHVS, CDR2 FQNEAQ. This CDR3 spans 15 amino acids. V was shortened by 5 bases and J by 6 bases, with 18 bases between the two germline ends. The chain's CDR3 is CASSPGMSGGDTQYF. The CDR3 region has the DNA TGTGCCAGCAGCCCCGGCATGAGTGGGGGGGATACGCAGTATTTT.

This chain links TRBV28 with TRBJ2-7; no clear D. The CDR3 covers 14 residues. V lost 8 bases and J 3 bases, leaving 17 bases between the germline ends. Germline CDR1 and CDR2: MDHEN and SYDVKM. The CDR3 sequence is CASASDLGVYEQYF. In DNA form, the CDR3 reads TGTGCCAGCGCCAGCGATCTCGGAGTCTACGAGCAGTACTTC. Using reference TRBV28 and TRBJ2-7 for the parts outside the CDR3, the full variable domain is DVKVTQSSRYLVKRTGEKVFLECVQDMDHENMFWYRQDPGLGLRLIYFSYDVKMKEKGDIPEGYSVSREKKERFSLILESASTNQTSMYLCASASDLGVYEQYFGPGTRLTVT.

This clone showed up just a few times. J is TRBJ2-7 and V is TRBV7-2, with 7 bases that match TRBD1. Germline values: CDR1 SGHTA, CDR2 FQGNSA. Losses at the gene ends were 5 bases for V and 3 bases for J; bases not matched to a gene: 4. The CDR3 extends over 13 amino acids. CDR3 amino acids: CASSAYRGYEQYF. The CDR3 nucleotides read TGTGCCAGCAGCGCCTACAGGGGCTACGAGCAGTACTTC. Full variable domain (remainder filled in from reference TRBV7-2 and TRBJ2-7): GAGVSQSPSNKVTEKGKDVELRCDPISGHTALYWYRQSLGQGLEFLIYFQGNSAPDKSGLPSDRFSAERTGGSVSTLTIQRTQQEDSAVYLCASSAYRGYEQYFGPGTRLTVT.

The chain recombines TRBV5-1 with TRBJ1-1; TRBD1 is a possible D gene (6 bases). This CDR3 is 14 amino acids long. Trimming took off 7 bases at V and 3 bases at J, with 16 bases between the two ends. Germline CDR1 reads SGHRS; CDR2 reads YFSETQ. In DNA form, the CDR3 reads TGCGCCAGCTTGGAAGGCAGGGGTGACACTGAAGCTTTCTTT. Its protein is CASLEGRGDTEAFF.

The chain couples TRBV29-1 to TRBJ2-3, with D unresolved. The germline gives CDR1 SQVTM, CDR2 ANQGSEA. This CDR3 contains 13 residues. Trimming stripped 3 bases from V and 2 bases from J, with 9 bases between. The CDR3 region is CSVEYPDTDTQYF. CDR3 in DNA: TGCAGCGTTGAGTACCCAGACACAGATACGCAGTATTTT.

In its sample, this clone was seen once. This chain uses TRBV5-1 with TRBJ2-3, with TRBD2 matching over 9 bases. This CDR3 is built from 15 residues. Germline CDR1 SGHRS, CDR2 YFSETQ. The V gene end was trimmed by 3 bases and the J gene end by 2 bases; junction bases not matched to a gene: 4. CDR3 in amino acids: CASSSGTSPTDTQYF. The CDR3 nucleotides are TGCGCCAGCAGCTCCGGGACTAGCCCCACAGATACGCAGTATTTT.

The chain carries TRBV6-1 and TRBJ2-5; D is undetermined. Trimming pared 1 base from V and 1 base from J, leaving 7 bases between. The CDR3 runs 14 residues. Germline V gene sequence: CDR1 MNHNS, CDR2 SASEGT. CDR3 region: CASSEVGTQETQYF. The CDR3 DNA is TGTGCCAGCAGTGAAGTTGGCACCCAAGAGACCCAGTACTTC.

CDR3 sequence reads: CASSPTSGGGYGYTF. CDR3 nucleotides: TGTGCCAGCAGTCCCACTAGCGGCGGGGGATATGGCTACACCTTC. J is TRBJ1-2 and V is TRBV6-1, with a weak D call TRBD1 (5 bases). Looked up from germline, CDR1 is MNHNS and CDR2 is SASEGT. Trimming removed 5 bases from V and 5 bases from J, with 18 bases in between. The CDR3 length is 15 residues.

This chain uses TRBV29-1 with TRBJ2-5, with D unresolved. The CDR3 is made up of 11 amino acids. Germline V gives CDR1 SQVTM, CDR2 ANQGSEA. Trimming shortened V by 7 bases and J by 9 bases, and 15 bases separated the two germline ends. The CDR3 bases are TGCAGCGCCTACGGCCCTCCGGCCCAGTACTTC. This sequence encodes CSAYGPPAQYF. Supplemented by reference TRBV29-1 and TRBJ2-5, the full variable domain reads SAVISQKPSRDICQRGTSLTIQCQVDSQVTMMFWYRQQPGQSLTLIATANQGSEATYESGFVIDKFPISRPNLTFSTLTVSNMSPEDSSIYLCSAYGPPAQYFGPGTRLLVL.

The chain carries TRBV10-1 and TRBJ2-7; no reliable D call. CDR3 size: 14 residues. CDR1 WNHNN and CDR2 SYGVQD come from the germline V gene (reference sequence). Trimming took 0 bases from V and 4 from J, leaving 10 bases between them. The CDR3 region is CASSESTSGYEQYF. CDR3 nucleotide sequence: TGCGCCAGCAGTGAGTCGACCTCAGGATACGAGCAGTACTTC.

The chain combines TRBV6-4 with TRBJ2-3, with TRBD2 matching over 9 bases. V gave up 4 bases and J gave up 1 base; unmatched junction bases: 9. CDR1 and CDR2 (germline): MRHNA, SNTAGT. The CDR3 has 17 amino acids. The CDR3 DNA follows: TGTGCCAGCAGTGCTAGCGGGGCGTTTCGTGGCACAGATACGCAGTATTTT. Its translation is CASSASGAFRGTDTQYF.

V usage is TRBV5-6 and J usage is TRBJ2-7; 7 nucleotides line up with TRBD1. The germline gives CDR1 SGHDT, CDR2 YYEEEE. The CDR3 contains 17 residues. V shed 0 bases and J 3 bases; nucleotides not matched to a gene: 12. This CDR3 is CASSLGSVGGTLYEQYF. CDR3 bases: TGTGCCAGCAGCTTGGGGAGTGTAGGGGGCACCCTCTACGAGCAGTACTTC.

V gene TRBV28 combines with J gene TRBJ1-2; 10 bases map to TRBD1. The junction had 14 bases not matched to a gene; V was cut back by 5 bases and J by 8 bases. CDR3 length equals 16 residues. Germline V gene sequence: CDR1 MDHEN, CDR2 SYDVKM. The CDR3 DNA sequence: TGTGCCAGCAGTCCCCCCACGGGACAGGGGTTATGGGGCTACACCTTC. Amino acid sequence: CASSPPTGQGLWGYTF.

The rearrangement joins TRBV11-2 to TRBJ2-2; perhaps TRBD1 as D (6 bases). The V and J ends lost 2 bases and 4 bases respectively, with 8 bases between them. The length of the CDR3 is 14 residues. From germline, CDR1 is SGHAT and CDR2 FQNNGV. The CDR3 here is CASSLLGGTGELFF. The CDR3 DNA is TGTGCCAGCAGCTTATTAGGGGGCACCGGGGAGCTGTTTTTT.

CDR3 region: CASSYISSGNTIYF. DNA for the CDR3: TGTGCCAGCAGCTACATTAGCTCTGGAAACACCATATATTTT. The chain employs TRBV13 and TRBJ1-3; D remains ambiguous. Trimming took off 4 bases at V and 0 bases at J, with 7 bases between the two ends. This CDR3 contains 14 residues. Germline CDR1 is PRHDT and CDR2 is FYEKMQ (reference sequence). The full variable domain, with the rest looked up from reference TRBV13 and TRBJ1-3, is AAGVIQSPRHLIKEKRETATLKCYPIPRHDTVYWYQQGPGQDPQFLISFYEKMQSDKGSIPDRFSAQQFSDYHSELNMSSLELGDSALYFCASSYISSGNTIYFGEGSWLTVV.

This clone was detected once. In the same sample, other DNA sequences code for this CDR3. The chain links TRBV7-9 to TRBJ2-7, with D perhaps TRBD2 (5 bases). Germline loops: CDR1 SEHNR, CDR2 FQNEAQ (reference sequence). This CDR3 is 13 amino acids long. V shed 0 bases and J shed 7 bases, with 10 bases lying between them. CDR3 sequence reads: CASSLASTGEQYF. In DNA form, the CDR3 reads TGTGCCAGCAGCTTAGCAAGTACGGGGGAGCAGTACTTC.

The chain couples TRBV5-5 to TRBJ2-2, with 9 bases identical to TRBD2. CDR3 length: 15 residues. Germline-derived CDR1 and CDR2 are SGHKS and YYEKEE (reference sequence). V gave up 0 bases and J gave up 7 bases; unmatched junction bases: 4. In DNA form, the CDR3 reads TGTGCCAGCAGCTTGGTTAGCGGGAGCGGCGGGGAGCTGTTTTTT. Its protein is CASSLVSGSGGELFF.

The CDR3 reads CASSFGLAYEQYF. CDR3 nucleotides: TGTGCCAGCAGCTTTGGACTAGCCTACGAGCAGTACTTC. The chain joins TRBV5-6 to TRBJ2-7, with 7 nucleotides matching TRBD2. Per germline, CDR1 SGHDT and CDR2 YYEEEE. The CDR3 totals 13 residues. V lost 2 bases, J lost 2 bases, and 1 base stayed unmatched. Supplemented by reference TRBV5-6 and TRBJ2-7, the full variable domain reads DAGVTQSPTHLIKTRGQQVTLRCSPKSGHDTVSWYQQALGQGPQFIFQYYEEEERQRGNFPDRFSGHQFPNYSSELNVNALLLGDSALYLCASSFGLAYEQYFGPGTRLTVT.

This clone occurred a few times. The V call is TRBV6-1, the J call TRBJ1-2; 10 bases match TRBD1. CDR3 size: 14 residues. Germline loops: CDR1 MNHNS, CDR2 SASEGT. The junction had 2 bases not matched to a gene; V was cut back by 1 base and J by 6 bases. Written as DNA, the CDR3 is TGTGCCAGCAGTGAAGAGGGGACAGGGGATGGCTACACCTTC. Its protein product is CASSEEGTGDGYTF.

The CDR3 bases are TGTGCCAGTAGTATCTTCAGGGGTGGTCCCGGGGAGCTGTTTTTT. It translates to CASSIFRGGPGELFF. V is TRBV19 and J is TRBJ2-2, with D maybe TRBD1 (6 bases). V was trimmed by 3 bases and J by 6 bases, leaving 14 bases between them. Germline V gene data show CDR1 as LNHDA and CDR2 as SQIVND (reference sequence). This CDR3 contains 15 residues.

This rearrangement joins TRBV4-2 to TRBJ2-7; TRBD1 aligns across 10 bases. The CDR3 is made up of 14 amino acids. Trimming took 5 bases from V and 5 from J; bases not matched to a gene: 6. The V gene's germline CDR1 is LGHNA and CDR2 YNFKEQ. The CDR3 bases are TGTGCCAGCAGCTCAAGGGACAGGGGAAACGAGCAGTACTTC. As protein: CASSSRDRGNEQYF.